This is a list of T cell receptor beta chains from one sample in a study of T cells after yellow fever vaccination. TCRdb called the 5' RACE reads again in MiXCR, with one record for every CDR3 protein. The table shows approximately 350,000 distinct CDR3 sequences, with 11% occurring only once. The sample was PBMCs, taken on the day of the first yellow fever vaccination. All receptors come from a man between 18 and 35 years old who received the YFV17D yellow fever vaccine. Each CDR3 is given with its conserved first and last residue. The D gene is left open where the match is weak. Size is omitted from some rows. Given values are once, few, many or a class for expanded clones.

>TRBV7-2|NA|few|TRBJ1-1
CASSLFGPSNGNTEAFF
TGTGCCAGCAGCTTATTCGGCCCCAGCAACGGGAACACTGAAGCTTTCTTT
>TRBV5-1|NA|few|TRBJ1-1
CASGPQGGGTEAFF
TGCGCCAGCGGACCACAGGGAGGGGGAACTGAAGCTTTCTTT
>TRBV5-6|TRBD2|few|TRBJ2-5
CASSLLGTSGEEETQYF
TGTGCCAGCAGCTTGTTAGGGACTAGCGGGGAAGAAGAGACCCAGTACTTC
>TRBV18|NA|many|TRBJ2-7
CASSRGEGSYEQYF
TGTGCCAGCTCACGGGGGGAAGGGTCCTACGAGCAGTACTTC
>TRBV4-3|NA|once|TRBJ2-5
CASSRILRGGLGTQYF
TGCGCCAGCAGCCGCATCCTCAGGGGGGGGCTCGGGACCCAGTACTTC
>TRBV11-2|NA|NA|TRBJ2-3
CASNYGGAGGDTQYF
TGTGCCAGCAATTATGGGGGGGCTGGCGGAGATACGCAGTATTTT
>TRBV5-4|NA|NA|TRBJ1-5
CASSNPGQPQHF
TGTGCCAGCAGTAACCCCGGACAGCCCCAGCATTTT
>TRBV2|NA|few|TRBJ2-7
CASREENFPAGEQYF
TGTGCCAGCAGGGAGGAGAACTTCCCTGCAGGCGAGCAGTACTTC
>TRBV7-2|NA|few|TRBJ2-2
CASSQEEQDTGELFF
TGTGCCAGCAGCCAGGAGGAACAGGACACCGGGGAGCTGTTTTTT
>TRBV12-3/TRBV12-4|NA|NA|TRBJ1-2
CASSFHRINYGYTF
TGTGCCAGCAGTTTTCACCGAATAAACTATGGCTACACCTTC
>TRBV5-5|TRBD2|NA|TRBJ2-1
CASSLASSGGFNEQFF
TGTGCCAGCAGCTTGGCCAGTAGCGGGGGGTTCAATGAGCAGTTCTTC
>TRBV7-2|NA|few|TRBJ1-2
CASSLMGGGYTF
TGTGCCAGCAGCTTAATGGGTGGAGGCTACACCTTC
>TRBV6-2/TRBV6-3|TRBD2|NA|TRBJ2-3
CASSFSEGLTQYF
TGTGCCAGCAGTTTCTCTGAGGGACTAACGCAGTATTTT
>TRBV5-1|NA|many|TRBJ1-6
CASSTGSTDSPLHF
TGCGCCAGCTCGACAGGATCTACGGATTCACCCCTCCACTTT
>TRBV10-3|TRBD2|few|TRBJ2-1
CAISLAGGDNEQFF
TGTGCCATCTCTCTAGCGGGGGGGGATAATGAGCAGTTCTTC
>TRBV7-8|NA|NA|TRBJ2-7
CASASGREQYF
TGTGCCAGCGCCAGCGGAAGGGAGCAGTACTTC
>TRBV9|NA|few|TRBJ2-3
CASSVALGTDTDTQYF
TGTGCCAGCAGCGTAGCTTTGGGGACCGACACAGATACGCAGTATTTT
>TRBV4-1|TRBD1|NA|TRBJ1-1
CASSPPGQGRTEAFF
TGCGCCAGCAGCCCTCCAGGACAGGGCAGGACTGAAGCTTTCTTT
>TRBV20-1|NA|few|TRBJ1-2
CSARPGTQHGYTF
TGCAGTGCTAGGCCGGGGACCCAACATGGCTACACCTTC
>TRBV7-2|TRBD2|few|TRBJ2-3
CASSRSGVQRDTQYF
TGTGCCAGCAGCCGAAGCGGGGTCCAGAGAGATACGCAGTATTTT
>TRBV4-2|NA|NA|TRBJ2-4
CASSQDSRDIYRIDIQYF
TGTGCCAGCAGCCAAGATTCCCGGGACATTTATCGGATTGACATTCAGTACTTC
>TRBV14|NA|NA|TRBJ2-3
CASSPPSDVTQYF
TGTGCCAGCAGCCCCCCTTCAGACGTAACGCAGTATTTT
>TRBV19|NA|NA|TRBJ1-2
CASSQTRGYGYTF
TGTGCCAGTAGCCAAACCCGCGGCTATGGCTACACCTTC
>TRBV27|NA|NA|TRBJ2-3
CASRTRLAGTDTQYF
TGTGCCAGCAGAACTCGTTTGGCGGGGACAGATACGCAGTATTTT
>TRBV5-1|NA|few|TRBJ2-3
CASSFGQSTSTDTQYF
TGCGCCAGCAGCTTCGGACAGTCTACTAGCACAGATACGCAGTATTTT
>TRBV7-2|NA|few|TRBJ2-2
CASSSQEGGTGELFF
TGTGCCAGCAGCTCCCAAGAAGGGGGCACCGGGGAGCTGTTTTTT
>TRBV6-1|NA|few|TRBJ2-5
CASRLMKTWETQYF
TGTGCCAGCAGACTTATGAAGACTTGGGAGACCCAGTACTTC
>TRBV6-1|TRBD2|few|TRBJ2-6
CASSSRARGAPSGANVLTF
TGTGCCAGCAGTAGCCGGGCGCGGGGGGCCCCTTCTGGGGCCAACGTCCTGACTTTC